The sequence of this T cell receptor (beta chain) was determined in a study of cytomegalovirus exposure and HLA in healthy donors. Trimming left V 7 bases short and J 2 bases short, with 13 bases between. Germline CDR1 SGDLS, CDR2 YYNGEE. This CDR3 is built from 14 residues. Vbeta (60) and Jbeta (13) primers were used in the PCR. Generated by immunoSEQ multiplex PCR, the TCRdb table keeps only in-frame clones and is missing some. The table lists some 160,000 clones. The rearrangement links TRBV9 to TRBJ2-1; a weak D match, TRBD2 (6 bases). Sequencing input: PBMCs. The TCR originated in a man aged 25-45 years in good health and CMV-seronegative. The CDR3 DNA sequence: TGTGCCAGCGCGGGACTCCCACCCTACAATGAGCAGTTCTTC. Protein: CASAGLPPYNEQFF.